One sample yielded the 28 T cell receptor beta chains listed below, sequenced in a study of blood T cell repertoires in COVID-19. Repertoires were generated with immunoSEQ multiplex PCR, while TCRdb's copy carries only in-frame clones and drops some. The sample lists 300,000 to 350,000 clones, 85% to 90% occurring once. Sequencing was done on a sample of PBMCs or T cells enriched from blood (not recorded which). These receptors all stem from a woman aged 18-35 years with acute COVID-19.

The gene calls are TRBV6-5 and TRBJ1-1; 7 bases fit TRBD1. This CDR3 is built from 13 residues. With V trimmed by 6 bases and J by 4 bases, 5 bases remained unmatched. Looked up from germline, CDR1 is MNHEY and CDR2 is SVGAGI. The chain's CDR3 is CASRRGRGTEAFF. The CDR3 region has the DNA TGTGCCAGCAGGAGGGGGCGAGGCACTGAAGCTTTCTTT.

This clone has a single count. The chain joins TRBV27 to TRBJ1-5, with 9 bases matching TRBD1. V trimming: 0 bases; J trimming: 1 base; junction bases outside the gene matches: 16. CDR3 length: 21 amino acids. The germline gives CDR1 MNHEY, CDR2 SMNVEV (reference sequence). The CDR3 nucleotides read TGTGCCAGCAGTTTATCCGGCAGCCGGGACAGGGTTTTTACGAGCAATCAGCCCCAGCATTTT. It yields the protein CASSLSGSRDRVFTSNQPQHF.

The CDR3 loop is CASSTSGVPPYEQYF. For the CDR3, the DNA is TGTGCCAGCAGCACTAGCGGGGTCCCCCCCTACGAGCAGTACTTC. This sequence joins TRBV14 and TRBJ2-7, with 10 bases identical to TRBD2. CDR3 length equals 15 residues. Germline-derived CDR1 and CDR2 are SGHDN and FVKESK. V was pared by 5 bases and J by 2 bases, with 6 bases of the junction left unmatched.

The DNA for the CDR3 is TGTGCCAGCACCAAACTAGACGATACGCAGTATTTT. Its translation: CASTKLDDTQYF. The chain recombines TRBV28 with TRBJ2-3; D perhaps matches TRBD2 (5 bases). The CDR3 runs 12 residues. Germline CDR1 and CDR2: MDHEN and SYDVKM. Trimming removed 7 bases at V and 6 bases at J, with 11 bases between.

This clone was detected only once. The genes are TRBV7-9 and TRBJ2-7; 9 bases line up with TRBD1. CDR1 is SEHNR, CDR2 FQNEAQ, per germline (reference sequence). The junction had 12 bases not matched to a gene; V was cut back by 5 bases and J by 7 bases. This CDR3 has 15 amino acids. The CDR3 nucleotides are TGTGCCAGCAGCCCACGGACAGGGGTGGGGGAAGAGCAGTACTTC. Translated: CASSPRTGVGEEQYF.

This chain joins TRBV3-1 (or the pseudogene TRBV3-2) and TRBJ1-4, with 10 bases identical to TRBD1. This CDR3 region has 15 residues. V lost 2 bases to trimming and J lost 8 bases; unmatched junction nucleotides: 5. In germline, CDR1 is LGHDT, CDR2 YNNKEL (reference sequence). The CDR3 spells CASSQPGQGHEKLFF. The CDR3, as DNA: TGTGCCAGCAGCCAACCGGGACAGGGGCACGAAAAACTGTTTTTT.

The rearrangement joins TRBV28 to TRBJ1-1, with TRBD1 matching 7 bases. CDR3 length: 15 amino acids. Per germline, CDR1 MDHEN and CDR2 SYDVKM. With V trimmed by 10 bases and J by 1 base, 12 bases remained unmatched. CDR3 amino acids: CATKGQLEPNTEAFF. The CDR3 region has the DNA TGTGCCACCAAGGGACAGCTAGAACCGAACACTGAAGCTTTCTTT.

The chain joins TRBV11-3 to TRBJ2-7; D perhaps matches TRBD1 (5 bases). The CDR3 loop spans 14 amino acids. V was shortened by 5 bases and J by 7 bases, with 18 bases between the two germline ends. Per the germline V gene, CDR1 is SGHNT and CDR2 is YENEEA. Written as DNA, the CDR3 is TGTGCCAGCAGCCTCCGTGACAGAGTAAGTGAGCAGTACTTC. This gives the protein CASSLRDRVSEQYF. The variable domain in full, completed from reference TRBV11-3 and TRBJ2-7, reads EAGVVQSPRYKIIEKKQPVAFWCNPISGHNTLYWYLQNLGQGPELLIRYENEEAVDDSQLPKDRFSAERLKGVDSTLKIQPAELGDSAVYLCASSLRDRVSEQYFGPGTRLTVT.

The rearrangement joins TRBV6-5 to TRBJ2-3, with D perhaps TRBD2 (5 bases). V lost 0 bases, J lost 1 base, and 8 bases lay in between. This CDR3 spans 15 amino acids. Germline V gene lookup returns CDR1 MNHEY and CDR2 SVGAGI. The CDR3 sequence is CASSYSRRGTDTQYF. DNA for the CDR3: TGTGCCAGCAGTTACTCTAGGCGGGGCACAGATACGCAGTATTTT.

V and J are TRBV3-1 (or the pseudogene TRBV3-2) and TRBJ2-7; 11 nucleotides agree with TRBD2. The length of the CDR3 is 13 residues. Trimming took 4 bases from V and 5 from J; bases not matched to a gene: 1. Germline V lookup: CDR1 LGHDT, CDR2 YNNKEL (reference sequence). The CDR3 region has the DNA TGTGCCAGCAGCCTAGCGGGAGGGGACGAGCAGTACTTC. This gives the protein CASSLAGGDEQYF.

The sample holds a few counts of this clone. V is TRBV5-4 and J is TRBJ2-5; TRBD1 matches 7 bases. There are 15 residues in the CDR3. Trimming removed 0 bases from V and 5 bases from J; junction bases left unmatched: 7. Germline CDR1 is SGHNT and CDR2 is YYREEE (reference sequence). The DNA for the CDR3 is TGTGCCAGCAGCTTGGAACGTACAGGGGCGGAGACCCAGTACTTC. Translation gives CASSLERTGAETQYF. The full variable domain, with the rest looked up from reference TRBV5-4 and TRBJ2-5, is ETGVTQSPTHLIKTRGQQVTLRCSSQSGHNTVSWYQQALGQGPQFIFQYYREEENGRGNFPPRFSGLQFPNYSSELNVNALELDDSALYLCASSLERTGAETQYFGPGTRLLVL.

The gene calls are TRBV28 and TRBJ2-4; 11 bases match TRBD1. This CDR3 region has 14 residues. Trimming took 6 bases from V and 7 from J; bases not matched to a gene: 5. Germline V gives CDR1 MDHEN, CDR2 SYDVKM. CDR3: CASRWGTGGNIQYF. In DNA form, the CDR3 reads TGTGCCAGCAGGTGGGGGACAGGGGGGAACATTCAGTACTTC.

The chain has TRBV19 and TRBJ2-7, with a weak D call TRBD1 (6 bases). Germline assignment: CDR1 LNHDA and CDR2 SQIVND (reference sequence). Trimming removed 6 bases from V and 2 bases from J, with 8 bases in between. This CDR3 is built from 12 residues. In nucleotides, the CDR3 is TGTGCCAGTAGGGGGGCCGCCTACGAGCAGTACTTC. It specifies CASRGAAYEQYF.

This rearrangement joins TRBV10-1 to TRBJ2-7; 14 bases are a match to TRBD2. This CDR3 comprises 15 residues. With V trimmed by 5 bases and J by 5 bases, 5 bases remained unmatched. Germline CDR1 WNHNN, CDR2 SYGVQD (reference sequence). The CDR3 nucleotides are TGCGCCAGCAGTACGGGACTAGCGGGAGTTGACGAGCAGTACTTC. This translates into CASSTGLAGVDEQYF.

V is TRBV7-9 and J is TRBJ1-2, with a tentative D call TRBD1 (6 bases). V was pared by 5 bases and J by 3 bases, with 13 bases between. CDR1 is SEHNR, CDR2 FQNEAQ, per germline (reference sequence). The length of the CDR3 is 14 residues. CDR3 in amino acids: CASSHTGPDYGYTF. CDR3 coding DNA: TGTGCCAGCAGCCACACAGGGCCGGACTATGGCTACACCTTC. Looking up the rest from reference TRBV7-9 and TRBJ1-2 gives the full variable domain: DTGVSQNPRHKITKRGQNVTFRCDPISEHNRLYWYRQTLGQGPEFLTYFQNEAQLEKSRLLSDRFSAERPKGSFSTLEIQRTEQGDSAMYLCASSHTGPDYGYTFGSGTRLTVV.

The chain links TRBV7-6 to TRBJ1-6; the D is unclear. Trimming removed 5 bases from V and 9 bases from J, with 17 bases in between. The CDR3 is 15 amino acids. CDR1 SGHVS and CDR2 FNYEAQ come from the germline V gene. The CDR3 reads CASSPTRDRGSPLHF. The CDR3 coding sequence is TGTGCCAGCAGCCCAACACGGGATCGGGGTTCACCCCTCCACTTT. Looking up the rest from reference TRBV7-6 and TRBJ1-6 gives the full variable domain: GAGVSQSPRYKVTKRGQDVALRCDPISGHVSLYWYRQALGQGPEFLTYFNYEAQQDKSGLPNDRFSAERPEGSISTLTIQRTEQRDSAMYRCASSPTRDRGSPLHFGNGTRLTVT.

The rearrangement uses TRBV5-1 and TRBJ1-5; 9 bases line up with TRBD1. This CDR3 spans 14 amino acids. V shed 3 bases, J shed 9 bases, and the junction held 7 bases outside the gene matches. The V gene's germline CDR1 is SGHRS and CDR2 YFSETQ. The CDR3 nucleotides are TGCGCCAGCAGCTGGGGACAGGGACATTCGCCCCAGCATTTT. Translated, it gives CASSWGQGHSPQHF.

Here the CDR3 DNA reads TGTGCCAGCACCAAACGACAGGGCCACACAGATACGCAGTATTTT. It encodes CASTKRQGHTDTQYF. The V and J genes are TRBV28 and TRBJ2-3, with 7 bases lining up with TRBD1. Germline-derived CDR1 and CDR2 are MDHEN and SYDVKM. The CDR3 length is 15 residues. The junction had 9 bases not matched to a gene; V was cut back by 7 bases and J by 2 bases.

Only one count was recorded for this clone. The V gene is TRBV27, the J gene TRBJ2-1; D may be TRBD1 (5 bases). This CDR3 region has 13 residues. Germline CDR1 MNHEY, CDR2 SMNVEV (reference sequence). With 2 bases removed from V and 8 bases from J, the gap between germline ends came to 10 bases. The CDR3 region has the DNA TGTGCCAGCAGTTTAGTATCAGGGTATGAGCAGTTCTTC. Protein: CASSLVSGYEQFF.

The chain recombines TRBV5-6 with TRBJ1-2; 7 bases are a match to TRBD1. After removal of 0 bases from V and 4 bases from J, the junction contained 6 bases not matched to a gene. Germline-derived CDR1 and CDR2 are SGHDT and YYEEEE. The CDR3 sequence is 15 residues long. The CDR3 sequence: CASSLGAGGTYGYTF. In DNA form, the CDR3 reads TGTGCCAGCAGCTTGGGTGCAGGGGGTACCTATGGCTACACCTTC.

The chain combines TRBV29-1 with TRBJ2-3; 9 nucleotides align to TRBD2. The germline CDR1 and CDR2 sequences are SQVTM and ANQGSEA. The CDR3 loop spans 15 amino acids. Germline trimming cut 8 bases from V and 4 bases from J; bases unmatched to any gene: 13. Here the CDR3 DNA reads TGCAGCACGAGAGGGGCGGGAGGGCCTTCAGATACGCAGTATTTT. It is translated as CSTRGAGGPSDTQYF.

CDR3 sequence (DNA): TGCGCCAGCAGACCCGGGACAGGACCTTCTGAAGCTTTCTTT. Translated: CASRPGTGPSEAFF. The chain recombines TRBV5-1 with TRBJ1-1, with 8 positions matching TRBD1. CDR1 and CDR2 (germline): SGHRS, YFSETQ. V lost 5 bases to trimming and J lost 6 bases; unmatched junction nucleotides: 9. The CDR3 has 14 amino acids.

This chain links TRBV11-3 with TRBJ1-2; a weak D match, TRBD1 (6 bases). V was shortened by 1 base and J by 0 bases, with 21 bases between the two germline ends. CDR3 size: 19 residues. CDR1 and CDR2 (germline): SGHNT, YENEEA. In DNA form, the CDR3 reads TGTGCCAGCAGCTTAGTGGGTCGGGTACAGGGAAAAACTAACTATGGCTACACCTTC. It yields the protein CASSLVGRVQGKTNYGYTF.

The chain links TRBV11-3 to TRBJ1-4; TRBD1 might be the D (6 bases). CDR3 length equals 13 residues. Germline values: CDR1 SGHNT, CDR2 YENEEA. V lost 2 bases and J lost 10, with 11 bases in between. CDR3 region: CASSLTQGPKLFF. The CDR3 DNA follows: TGTGCCAGCAGCTTAACGCAGGGGCCAAAACTGTTTTTT.

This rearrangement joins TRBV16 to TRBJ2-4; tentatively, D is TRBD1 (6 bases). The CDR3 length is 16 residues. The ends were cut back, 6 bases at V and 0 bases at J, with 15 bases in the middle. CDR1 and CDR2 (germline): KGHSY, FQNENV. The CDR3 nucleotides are TGTGCCAGCAGTAGAGTGGGGGCACTAGCCAAAAACATTCAGTACTTC. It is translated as CASSRVGALAKNIQYF.

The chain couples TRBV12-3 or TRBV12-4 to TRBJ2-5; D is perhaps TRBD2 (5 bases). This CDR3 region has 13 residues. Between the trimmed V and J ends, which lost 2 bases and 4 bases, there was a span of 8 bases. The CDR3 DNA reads TGTGCCAGCAGTTTAAGAGGGAGAGAGACCCAGTACTTC. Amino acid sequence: CASSLRGRETQYF.

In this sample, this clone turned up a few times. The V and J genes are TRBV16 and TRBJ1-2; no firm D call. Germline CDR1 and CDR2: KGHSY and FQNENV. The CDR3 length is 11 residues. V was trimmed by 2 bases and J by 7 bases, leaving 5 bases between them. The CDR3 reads CASSQEVGYTF. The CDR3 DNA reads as TGTGCCAGCAGCCAAGAGGTTGGCTACACCTTC.

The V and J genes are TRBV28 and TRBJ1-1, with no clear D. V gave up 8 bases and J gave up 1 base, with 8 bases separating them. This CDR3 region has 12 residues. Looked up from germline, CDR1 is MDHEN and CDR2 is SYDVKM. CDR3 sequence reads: CASVERNTEAFF. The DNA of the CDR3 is TGTGCCAGCGTGGAGAGGAACACTGAAGCTTTCTTT.